The 2 T cell receptor beta chains in this list originate from one sample, sequenced in a study of T cells in Graves' hyperthyroidism and ophthalmopathy. Template material for amplifying TCR beta CDR3 regions consisted of RNA transcripts. Initially, a first-round RT-PCR of the TCR CDR3 employed the HTBI primer set. Each CDR3 protein is one row after TCRdb ran MiXCR on the multiplex PCR reads. The sample records more than 55,000 distinct CDR3 sequences, roughly 50% being singletons. Sequencing was performed on blood. These receptors originate from an older woman with Graves' ophthalmopathy.

This clonotype was observed many times. The V gene is TRBV2, the J gene TRBJ2-1; possible D gene TRBD2, 6 bases. The CDR3 extends over 13 amino acids. Trimming took 5 bases from V and 5 from J, leaving 10 bases between them. Germline V CDR1 and CDR2: SNHLY, FYNNEI. The CDR3: CASSTPGDNEQFF. Written as DNA, the CDR3 is TGTGCCAGCAGTACCCCGGGAGACAATGAGCAGTTCTTC.

This sequence joins TRBV11-1 and TRBJ2-1; 12 bases agree with TRBD2. The CDR3 totals 15 residues. The germline V gene has CDR1 SGHAT and CDR2 FQDESV (reference sequence). V lost 4 bases, J lost 4 bases, and 2 bases stayed unmatched. CDR3 bases: TGTGCCAGCAGCTCCGGGACTAGCGGGTACAATGAGCAGTTCTTC. As protein: CASSSGTSGYNEQFF.